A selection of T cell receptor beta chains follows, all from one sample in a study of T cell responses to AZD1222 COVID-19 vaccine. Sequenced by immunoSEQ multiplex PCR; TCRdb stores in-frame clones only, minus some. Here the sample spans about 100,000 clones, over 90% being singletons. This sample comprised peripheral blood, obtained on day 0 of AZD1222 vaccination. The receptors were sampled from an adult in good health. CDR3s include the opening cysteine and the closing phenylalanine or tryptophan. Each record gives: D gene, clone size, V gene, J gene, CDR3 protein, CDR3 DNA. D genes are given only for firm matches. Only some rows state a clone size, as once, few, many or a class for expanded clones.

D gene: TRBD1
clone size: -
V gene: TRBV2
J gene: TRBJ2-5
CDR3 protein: CASSGGRGETQYF
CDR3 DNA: TGTGCCAGCAGTGGGGGCAGGGGGGAGACCCAGTACTTC

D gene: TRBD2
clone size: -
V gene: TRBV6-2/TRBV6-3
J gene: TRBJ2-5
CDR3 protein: CASSYDRTRGAETQYF
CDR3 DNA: TGTGCCAGCAGTTACGACCGTACGCGGGGGGCAGAGACCCAGTACTTC

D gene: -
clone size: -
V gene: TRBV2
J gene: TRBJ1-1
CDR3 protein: CASSGIGIMNTEAFF
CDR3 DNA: TGTGCCAGCAGTGGGATTGGGATAATGAACACTGAAGCTTTCTTT

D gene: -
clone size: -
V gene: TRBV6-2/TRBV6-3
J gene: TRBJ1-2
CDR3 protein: CASSQNGGYTF
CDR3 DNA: TGTGCCAGCAGCCAGAACGGTGGCTACACCTTC

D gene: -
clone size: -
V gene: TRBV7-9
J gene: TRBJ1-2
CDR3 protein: CASSRQATYGYTF
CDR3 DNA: TGTGCCAGCAGCCGACAGGCCACCTATGGCTACACCTTC

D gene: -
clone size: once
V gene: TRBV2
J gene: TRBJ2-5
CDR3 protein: CASNVYRDEETQYF
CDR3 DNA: TGTGCCAGCAACGTTTACAGGGACGAAGAGACCCAGTACTTC

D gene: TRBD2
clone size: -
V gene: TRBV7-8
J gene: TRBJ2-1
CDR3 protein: CASSLGLVAGGYTYNEQFF
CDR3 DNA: TGTGCCAGCAGCTTGGGTTTGGTAGCGGGAGGATACACCTACAATGAGCAGTTCTTC

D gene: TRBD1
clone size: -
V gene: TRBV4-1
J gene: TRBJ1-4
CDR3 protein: CASSQNRGQEKLFF
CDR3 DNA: TGCGCCAGCAGCCAAAACAGGGGGCAGGAAAAACTGTTTTTT

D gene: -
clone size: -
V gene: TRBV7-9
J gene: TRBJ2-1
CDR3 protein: CASSLGPGNEQFF
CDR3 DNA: TGTGCCAGCAGCTTAGGGCCTGGGAATGAGCAGTTCTTC

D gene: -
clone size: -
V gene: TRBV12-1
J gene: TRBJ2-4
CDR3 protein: CASSFRMGLAEHPAKNIQYF
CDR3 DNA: TGTGCCAGCAGCTTTAGGATGGGACTAGCGGAACACCCAGCCAAAAACATTCAGTACTTC

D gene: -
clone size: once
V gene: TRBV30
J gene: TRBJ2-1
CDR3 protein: CAWSVQAHSYNEQFF
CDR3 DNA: TGTGCCTGGAGTGTACAAGCGCACTCCTACAATGAGCAGTTCTTC

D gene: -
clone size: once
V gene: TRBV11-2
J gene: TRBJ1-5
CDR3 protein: CASSKTGYQPQHF
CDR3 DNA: TGTGCCAGCAGCAAAACAGGGTATCAGCCCCAGCATTTT

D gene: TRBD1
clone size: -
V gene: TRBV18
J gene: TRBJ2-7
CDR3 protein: CASSPRGGQQYEQYF
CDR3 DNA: TGTGCCAGCTCACCAAGAGGGGGACAGCAGTACGAGCAGTACTTC

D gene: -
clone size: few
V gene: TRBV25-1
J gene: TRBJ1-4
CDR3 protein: CASSDFGGDQGKLFF
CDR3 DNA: TGTGCCAGCAGTGATTTTGGGGGGGACCAAGGAAAACTGTTTTTT

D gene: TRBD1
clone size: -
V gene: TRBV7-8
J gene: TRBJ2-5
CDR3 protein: CASSSGQGETQYF
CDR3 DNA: TGTGCCAGCAGCTCGGGACAGGGGGAGACCCAGTACTTC

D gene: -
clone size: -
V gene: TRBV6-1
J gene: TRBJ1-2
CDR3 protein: CASSADITTDGYTF
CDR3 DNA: TGTGCCAGCAGTGCGGACATAACCACGGATGGCTACACCTTC

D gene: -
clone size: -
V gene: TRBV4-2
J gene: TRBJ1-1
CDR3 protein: CASSQVKDRLTEAFF
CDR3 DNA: TGTGCCAGCAGCCAAGTGAAGGATCGGCTCACTGAAGCTTTCTTT